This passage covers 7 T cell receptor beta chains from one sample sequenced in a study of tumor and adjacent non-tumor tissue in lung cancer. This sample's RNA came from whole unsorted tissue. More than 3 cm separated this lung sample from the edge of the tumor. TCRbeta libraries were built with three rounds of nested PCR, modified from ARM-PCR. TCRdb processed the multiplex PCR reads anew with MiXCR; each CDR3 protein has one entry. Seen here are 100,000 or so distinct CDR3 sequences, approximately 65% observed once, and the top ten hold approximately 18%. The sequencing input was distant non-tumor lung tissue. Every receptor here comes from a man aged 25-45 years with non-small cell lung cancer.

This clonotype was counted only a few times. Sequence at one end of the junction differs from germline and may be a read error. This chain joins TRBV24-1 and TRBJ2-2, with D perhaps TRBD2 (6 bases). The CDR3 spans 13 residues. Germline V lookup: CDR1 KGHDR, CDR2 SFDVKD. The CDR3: CATRDWRGRELVF. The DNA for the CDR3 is TGTGCCACCAGGGATTGGCGGGGTCGGGAGCTGGTTTTT.

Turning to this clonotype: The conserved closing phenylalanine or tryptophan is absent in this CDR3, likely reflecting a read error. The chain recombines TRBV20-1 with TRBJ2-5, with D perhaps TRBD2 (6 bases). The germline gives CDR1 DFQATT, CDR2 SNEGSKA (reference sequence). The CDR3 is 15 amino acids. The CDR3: CNASPGTDVQETQYL. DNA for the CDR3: TGCAATGCTAGTCCCGGGACTGACGTCCAAGAGACCCAGTACCTC.

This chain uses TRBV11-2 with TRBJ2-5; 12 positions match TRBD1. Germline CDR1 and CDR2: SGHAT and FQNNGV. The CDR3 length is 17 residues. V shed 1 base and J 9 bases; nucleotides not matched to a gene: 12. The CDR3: CASSLVRGTGGAEAQYF. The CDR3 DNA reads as TGTGCCAGCAGCTTAGTAAGGGGGACAGGGGGCGCGGAGGCCCAGTACTTC.

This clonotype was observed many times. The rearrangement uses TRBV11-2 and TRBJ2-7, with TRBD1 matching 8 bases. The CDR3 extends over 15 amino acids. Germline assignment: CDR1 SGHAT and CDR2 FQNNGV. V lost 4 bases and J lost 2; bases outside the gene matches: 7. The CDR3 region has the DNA TGTGCCAGCAGCTCGGGGACAGGCCGGACCTACGAGCAGTACTTC. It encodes CASSSGTGRTYEQYF.

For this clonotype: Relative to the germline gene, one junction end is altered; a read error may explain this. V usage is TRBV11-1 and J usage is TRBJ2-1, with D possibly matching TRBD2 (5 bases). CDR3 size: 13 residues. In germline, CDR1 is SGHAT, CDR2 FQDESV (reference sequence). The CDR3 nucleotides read TGTACCAGCAGCATAGCGTCGAACAATGAGCAGTTCTTC. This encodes CTSSIASNNEQFF.

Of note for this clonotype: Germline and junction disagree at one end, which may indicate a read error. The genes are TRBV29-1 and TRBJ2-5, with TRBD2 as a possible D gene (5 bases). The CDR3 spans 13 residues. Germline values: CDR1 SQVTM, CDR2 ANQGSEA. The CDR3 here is CSVEEQLGETQYF. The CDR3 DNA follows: TGTAGCGTTGAAGAGCAGTTGGGGGAGACCCAGTACTTC.

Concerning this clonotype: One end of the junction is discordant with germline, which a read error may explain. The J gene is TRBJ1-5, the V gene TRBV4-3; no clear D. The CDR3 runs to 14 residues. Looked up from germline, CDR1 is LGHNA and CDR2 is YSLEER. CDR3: CASSPGGGDQHQHF. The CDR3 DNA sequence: TGCGCCAGCAGCCCGGGCGGTGGGGATCAGCACCAGCATTTT.